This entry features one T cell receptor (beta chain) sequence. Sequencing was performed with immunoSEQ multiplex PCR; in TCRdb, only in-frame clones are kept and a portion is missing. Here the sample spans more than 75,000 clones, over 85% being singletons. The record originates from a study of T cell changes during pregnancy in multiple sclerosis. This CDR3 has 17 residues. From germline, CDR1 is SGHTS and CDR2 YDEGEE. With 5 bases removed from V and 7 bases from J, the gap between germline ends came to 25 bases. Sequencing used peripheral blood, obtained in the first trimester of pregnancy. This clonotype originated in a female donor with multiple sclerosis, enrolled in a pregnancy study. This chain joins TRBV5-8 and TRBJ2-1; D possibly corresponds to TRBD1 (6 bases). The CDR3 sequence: CASRLGRGDRHRNEQFF. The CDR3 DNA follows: TGTGCCAGCAGGTTAGGCAGGGGTGACCGGCATAGGAATGAGCAGTTCTTC.